This T cell receptor (beta chain) was sequenced in a study of blood T cell repertoires in COVID-19. In the original workflow: Reference gene primer amplification yielded estimated nucleated cell counts. The protocol was immunoSEQ multiplex PCR, while the TCRdb copy is restricted to in-frame clones and leaves out a portion. V and J calls and clone size are given by that table; D and trimming were obtained from the DNA. The data show 200,000 to 300,000 clones, with approximately 83% seen just once and around 27% held by the top ten. Germline CDR1 and CDR2: SEHNR and FQNEAQ (reference sequence). Trimming removed 5 bases from V and 5 bases from J; junction bases left unmatched: 10. The CDR3 consists of 17 residues.

The source is a man aged 35 to 55 with acute or convalescent COVID-19. Material for sequencing was peripheral blood. The chain uses TRBV7-9 and TRBJ2-2; 11 nucleotides match TRBD2. The CDR3 nucleotides are TGTGCCAGCAGCGTTACTAGCGGGAGTAGTCGGACCGGGGAGCTGTTTTTT. This codes for CASSVTSGSSRTGELFF.